The 10 T cell receptor beta chains in this list originate from one sample, sequenced in a study of cytomegalovirus exposure and HLA in healthy donors. The PCR made use of 60 Vbeta and 13 Jbeta primers. Repertoires were generated with immunoSEQ multiplex PCR, while TCRdb's copy carries only in-frame clones and drops some. The table includes under 150,000 clones, 70% to 80% detected once. The specimen sequenced was PBMCs. All receptors come from a man younger than 45 in good health and CMV-seronegative.

The chain carries TRBV6-1 and TRBJ2-7; D may be TRBD1 (6 bases). Germline CDR1 reads MNHNS; CDR2 reads SASEGT. The CDR3 has 15 amino acids. Trimming took 2 bases from V and 3 from J, leaving 14 bases between them. The chain's CDR3 is CASSEKGTRIYEQYF. In nucleotides, the CDR3 is TGTGCCAGCAGTGAAAAAGGGACAAGGATCTACGAGCAGTACTTC.

V gene TRBV6-5 combines with J gene TRBJ2-2; 11 positions agree with TRBD1. The germline V gene encodes CDR1 MNHEY and CDR2 SVGAGI. Trimming cost V 2 bases and J 7 bases; bases outside gene matches: 6. The CDR3 is 16 residues long. CDR3 in DNA: TGTGCCAGCAGTTACACAGGACAGGGGGCCGGCGGGGAGCTGTTTTTT. Encoded protein: CASSYTGQGAGGELFF.

This chain links TRBV28 with TRBJ1-5; 9 bases line up with TRBD1. The CDR3 is 14 residues long. J lost 5 bases, V lost 7 bases, and 6 bases had no gene match. Germline V gene sequence: CDR1 MDHEN, CDR2 SYDVKM. This CDR3 is CASTDTGGYQPQHF. The CDR3 region has the DNA TGTGCCAGCACCGATACAGGGGGCTATCAGCCCCAGCATTTT.

The CDR3 region has the DNA TGTGCCAGCAGTGAAACGACAGGGGTTAGCTATGGCTACACCTTC. It yields the protein CASSETTGVSYGYTF. This sequence joins TRBV2 and TRBJ1-2; 8 bases map to TRBD1. From germline, CDR1 is SNHLY and CDR2 FYNNEI. The length of the CDR3 is 15 residues. V was pared by 2 bases and J by 4 bases, with 6 bases of the junction left unmatched.

This clone showed up just once. This rearrangement joins TRBV11-2 to TRBJ1-2; D perhaps matches TRBD1 (6 bases). The V end lost 0 bases, the J end lost 4 bases, and 9 bases lay between the germline ends. Germline lookup yields CDR1 SGHAT and CDR2 FQNNGV. CDR3 length: 14 residues. The CDR3 DNA sequence: TGTGCCAGCAGCTTAGATCAGGGGTTCTATGGCTACACCTTC. Translating gives CASSLDQGFYGYTF.

This clone was found once. V usage is TRBV19 and J usage is TRBJ1-2; TRBD1 aligns across 10 bases. With V trimmed by 3 bases and J by 4 bases, 5 bases remained unmatched. Germline V CDR1 and CDR2: LNHDA, SQIVND (reference sequence). The CDR3 totals 15 residues. The CDR3 DNA sequence: TGTGCCAGTAGTATGGGGACAGGGGCCCTCTATGGCTACACCTTC. This codes for CASSMGTGALYGYTF.

This clone has only a few counts. J is TRBJ1-4 and V is TRBV25-1; D remains ambiguous. The V end was cut by 3 bases, the J end by 8 bases, with 10 bases between. CDR1 MGHDK and CDR2 SYGVNS come from the germline V gene. The CDR3 consists of 13 residues. The CDR3 here is CASSEAGGEKLFF. In nucleotides, the CDR3 is TGTGCCAGCAGTGAGGCAGGAGGGGAAAAACTGTTTTTT.

This sequence joins TRBV27 and TRBJ1-4; 7 nucleotides line up with TRBD1. The V and J ends lost 4 bases and 2 bases, in that order; junction bases with no gene match: 4. CDR1 is MNHEY, CDR2 SMNVEV, per germline (reference sequence). This CDR3 has 15 amino acids. CDR3 nucleotide sequence: TGTGCCAGCAGTTCCAGGGGGTCTACTAATGAAAAACTGTTTTTT. Amino acid sequence: CASSSRGSTNEKLFF.

As DNA, the CDR3 is TGCGCCAGCAGCCACCTGGGACAGGTGTACACCGGGGAGCTGTTTTTT. Encoded protein: CASSHLGQVYTGELFF. The chain carries TRBV4-3 and TRBJ2-2; 8 bases are a match to TRBD1. The junction had 6 bases not matched to a gene; V was cut back by 3 bases and J by 3 bases. In germline, CDR1 is LGHNA, CDR2 YSLEER. The CDR3 covers 16 residues.

Comments on this clone: Other DNA sequences from this sample encode an identical CDR3 as well. This chain uses TRBV25-1 with TRBJ2-3; D is unresolved. Deletions cut 11 bases from V and 10 bases from J, with 13 bases between. Germline-derived CDR1 and CDR2 are MGHDK and SYGVNS. This CDR3 has 10 amino acids. CDR3 residues: CAPVRVPQYF. The CDR3 bases are TGTGCCCCCGTAAGAGTTCCGCAGTATTTT.